Listed below are T cell receptor beta chains from one sample, sequenced in a study of post-analysis software for immune sequencing data. TCRdb ran MiXCR on the PCR reads and lists one entry per CDR3 protein. Counted here are fewer than 850,000 distinct CDR3 sequences, 30% occurring once; the ten biggest clones make up around 0.56%. The specimen was blood. These receptors all come from a girl between 5 and 17 years old with multiple sclerosis. CDR3s include the opening cysteine and the closing phenylalanine or tryptophan. The order of the fields is J gene, V gene, D gene, CDR3 protein. A D gene is named only where the DNA matches it firmly.

j_gene: TRBJ2-7; v_gene: TRBV20-1; d_gene: TRBD2; CDR3aa: CSARDPIQRGYEQYF
j_gene: TRBJ2-3; v_gene: TRBV20-1; d_gene: -; CDR3aa: CSTRSGGNTQYF
j_gene: TRBJ2-5; v_gene: TRBV7-9; d_gene: TRBD2; CDR3aa: CASSSEERGWRETQYF
j_gene: TRBJ2-7; v_gene: TRBV6-1; d_gene: -; CDR3aa: CASSPGRAPSYEQYF
j_gene: TRBJ2-1; v_gene: TRBV5-6; d_gene: -; CDR3aa: CASSLALSIWDTSYNEQFF
j_gene: TRBJ2-7; v_gene: TRBV20-1; d_gene: -; CDR3aa: CSAPAADSSYEQYF
j_gene: TRBJ2-3; v_gene: TRBV25-1; d_gene: -; CDR3aa: CASRALGGGRTDTQYF
j_gene: TRBJ2-1; v_gene: TRBV25-1; d_gene: TRBD2; CDR3aa: CASATLGLAGARSYNEQFF
j_gene: TRBJ2-7; v_gene: TRBV18; d_gene: TRBD1; CDR3aa: CASSPGTDEQYF
j_gene: TRBJ2-3; v_gene: TRBV6-6; d_gene: -; CDR3aa: CASSYTQQGPDTQYF
j_gene: TRBJ1-2; v_gene: TRBV29-1; d_gene: TRBD1; CDR3aa: CSADRANYGYTF
j_gene: TRBJ1-6; v_gene: TRBV20-1; d_gene: -; CDR3aa: CSARAGSSYNSPLHF
j_gene: TRBJ2-5; v_gene: TRBV10-3; d_gene: TRBD1; CDR3aa: CAISEDRGPETQYF
j_gene: TRBJ2-7; v_gene: TRBV5-1; d_gene: -; CDR3aa: CASSPLNGGGEQYF